A few counts support the clone carrying this T cell receptor beta chain. The data belong to a study of response to subunit inactivated influenza vaccine. Germline V gene lookup returns CDR1 MGHDK and CDR2 SYGVNS. V shed 5 bases and J shed 11 bases, with 12 bases lying between them. The CDR3 has 12 amino acids. TCRdb redid the calling of the RT-PCR reads with MiXCR, one entry per CDR3 protein. The sample has about 540,000 distinct CDR3 sequences, less than 15% seen once; the top ten hold around 10%. The sequencing used PBMCs from blood, collected 11 to 12 days after vaccination. The rearrangement links TRBV25-1 to TRBJ1-4; D remains unclear. This TCR was sampled from a man aged 45-65 years who received an inactivated influenza vaccine. The CDR3 DNA follows: TGTGCCAGCAGTCCGGCCCCAGCTAAACTGTTTTTT. Protein sequence: CASSPAPAKLFF.